Presented here are 32 T cell receptor beta chains from one specimen sequenced in a study of T cell changes during pregnancy in multiple sclerosis. Libraries were prepared by immunoSEQ multiplex PCR; TCRdb keeps only in-frame clonotypes and omits some of them. The sample records more than 90,000 clones, around 90% being singletons. Source: peripheral blood, taken in the first trimester of pregnancy. Source of these receptors: a female donor with multiple sclerosis, enrolled in a pregnancy study.

The chain joins TRBV5-4 to TRBJ2-3; 9 bases are shared with TRBD1. CDR1 is SGHNT, CDR2 YYREEE, per germline (reference sequence). After removal of 2 bases from V and 0 bases from J, the junction contained 7 bases not matched to a gene. This CDR3 comprises 17 residues. The CDR3 region is CASSFKTGGPSTDTQYF. CDR3 bases: TGTGCCAGCAGCTTTAAGACAGGGGGGCCTAGCACAGATACGCAGTATTTT.

The chain carries TRBV6-5 and TRBJ2-1, with TRBD2 matching over 8 bases. The V and J ends lost 6 bases and 7 bases, in that order; junction bases with no gene match: 5. Germline-derived CDR1 and CDR2 are MNHEY and SVGAGI. CDR3 length: 13 amino acids. The CDR3 DNA follows: TGTGCCAGCAGAGAGCGGGGGCGGAATGAGCAGTTCTTC. This gives the protein CASRERGRNEQFF.

This chain uses TRBV18 with TRBJ1-1; tentative D call: TRBD1 (6 bases). The germline V gene encodes CDR1 KGHSH and CDR2 LQKENI. The CDR3 extends over 15 amino acids. The germline V and J ends were trimmed by 6 bases and 1 base, with 15 bases remaining between them. The CDR3: CASSRDTGTNTEAFF. As DNA, the CDR3 is TGTGCCAGCTCGCGCGATACAGGGACGAACACTGAAGCTTTCTTT.

This chain uses TRBV27 with TRBJ2-6; weak D call: TRBD1 (6 bases). Germline V lookup: CDR1 MNHEY, CDR2 SMNVEV (reference sequence). This CDR3 is built from 15 residues. V lost 6 bases to trimming and J lost 2 bases, with 11 bases between them. Here the CDR3 reads CASSKQGPGANVLTF. The CDR3 coding sequence is TGTGCCAGCAGCAAACAGGGTCCTGGGGCCAACGTCCTGACTTTC.

The rearrangement links TRBV5-1 to TRBJ1-2, with 8 nucleotides matching TRBD1. CDR1 and CDR2 from the germline V gene are SGHRS and YFSETQ. CDR3 length: 13 amino acids. Trimming cost V 4 bases and J 3 bases; bases outside gene matches: 2. CDR3 DNA sequence: TGCGCCAGCAGCCCGGACAGGGACTATGGCTACACCTTC. It specifies CASSPDRDYGYTF.

The chain has TRBV18 and TRBJ2-7; TRBD2 matches 7 bases. After removal of 0 bases from V and 7 bases from J, the junction contained 9 bases not matched to a gene. The germline V gene encodes CDR1 KGHSH and CDR2 LQKENI. The CDR3 runs to 15 residues. CDR3 in amino acids: CASSPPGLGAGEQYF. The CDR3 DNA follows: TGTGCCAGCTCACCACCCGGACTAGGGGCTGGGGAGCAGTACTTC.

The chain uses TRBV5-6 and TRBJ1-2, with unresolved D. Per germline, CDR1 SGHDT and CDR2 YYEEEE. The V end lost 4 bases, the J end lost 4 bases, and 11 bases lay between the germline ends. The CDR3 runs 13 residues. The CDR3 nucleotides read TGTGCCAGCAGCCCGAGGAGTGTCTATGGCTACACCTTC. Encoded protein: CASSPRSVYGYTF.

The CDR3 loop is CASSLLFGTEKYF. CDR3 sequence (DNA): TGTGCCAGCAGTTTATTGTTCGGGACAGAGAAGTACTTC. The chain combines TRBV27 with TRBJ2-7; TRBD1 matches 7 bases. The CDR3 loop spans 13 amino acids. Trimming cost V 1 base and J 11 bases; bases outside gene matches: 8. Germline V gives CDR1 MNHEY, CDR2 SMNVEV (reference sequence).

The chain joins TRBV5-1 to TRBJ1-2; 7 bases line up with TRBD1. The germline CDR1 and CDR2 sequences are SGHRS and YFSETQ. V lost 0 bases, J lost 8 bases, and 10 bases stayed unmatched. The CDR3 runs to 15 residues. The CDR3 loop reads CASSLAEGAGRGYTF. The CDR3 coding sequence is TGCGCCAGCAGCTTGGCCGAGGGGGCAGGTCGGGGCTACACCTTC.

This chain links TRBV7-3 with TRBJ2-5, with 11 positions matching TRBD1. The V gene end was trimmed by 5 bases and the J gene end by 7 bases; junction bases not matched to a gene: 6. Germline CDR1 is SGHTA and CDR2 is FQGTGA. The CDR3 length is 14 residues. CDR3 DNA: TGTGCCAGCAGCCCGGGACAGGGGGTATGGACCCAGTACTTC. Translation gives CASSPGQGVWTQYF.

This chain joins TRBV7-2 and TRBJ2-7, with a tentative D call TRBD1 (6 bases). V lost 2 bases and J 7 bases, leaving 15 bases between the germline ends. This CDR3 is built from 14 residues. The germline CDR1 and CDR2 sequences are SGHTA and FQGNSA. CDR3: CASSLLQGWGEQYF. The CDR3 bases are TGTGCCAGCAGCTTACTACAGGGATGGGGAGAGCAGTACTTC. Based on the CDR3 plus reference TRBV7-2 and TRBJ2-7, the full variable domain is GAGVSQSPSNKVTEKGKDVELRCDPISGHTALYWYRQSLGQGLEFLIYFQGNSAPDKSGLPSDRFSAERTGGSVSTLTIQRTQQEDSAVYLCASSLLQGWGEQYFGPGTRLTVT.

This chain joins TRBV28 and TRBJ2-6; TRBD1 might be the D (6 bases). Germline lookup yields CDR1 MDHEN and CDR2 SYDVKM. The CDR3 runs 16 residues. V lost 8 bases to trimming and J lost 3 bases, with 17 bases between them. The CDR3 DNA follows: TGTGCCAGCTTGGGGGCTCTCCACGTTGGGGCCAACGTCCTGACTTTC. Amino acids: CASLGALHVGANVLTF.

This chain uses TRBV9 with TRBJ2-5; tentative D call: TRBD1 (5 bases). Deletions cut 1 base from V and 7 bases from J, with 20 bases between. The CDR3 totals 16 residues. CDR1 SGDLS and CDR2 YYNGEE come from the germline V gene. The chain's CDR3 is CASSVMSGLGEGTQYF. CDR3 coding DNA: TGTGCCAGCAGCGTAATGAGTGGCCTAGGGGAAGGGACCCAGTACTTC.

The V and J genes are TRBV10-3 and TRBJ1-5; a weak D match, TRBD1 (6 bases). The CDR3 spans 17 residues. Germline CDR1 reads ENHRY; CDR2 reads SYGVKD. Trimming left V 4 bases short and J 6 bases short, with 22 bases between. CDR3 nucleotide sequence: TGTGCCATCAGTGTCCTCCCGACGACAGGCGGCAGTCAGCCCCAGCATTTT. Protein sequence: CAISVLPTTGGSQPQHF.

The chain recombines TRBV4-2 with TRBJ1-5, with unresolved D. There are 15 residues in the CDR3. Germline V gives CDR1 LGHNA, CDR2 YNFKEQ. V was trimmed by 0 bases and J by 1 base, leaving 7 bases between them. The CDR3 DNA is TGTGCCAGCAGCCAAGATTCGTCCAGCAATCAGCCCCAGCATTTT. Its translation: CASSQDSSSNQPQHF.

This chain links TRBV5-1 with TRBJ1-2; perhaps TRBD1 as D (6 bases). CDR3 length: 15 amino acids. CDR1 is SGHRS, CDR2 YFSETQ, per germline. V shed 0 bases and J shed 6 bases, with 15 bases lying between them. CDR3 amino acids: CASSLAVDRRDGYTF. CDR3 coding DNA: TGCGCCAGCAGCTTGGCAGTAGACAGGCGGGATGGCTACACCTTC.

The V gene is TRBV6-1, the J gene TRBJ2-7, with 9 bases fitting TRBD1. The germline V gene encodes CDR1 MNHNS and CDR2 SASEGT. This CDR3 comprises 16 residues. V dropped 0 bases and J dropped 3; count of bases not matched to a gene: 6. The CDR3 bases are TGTGCCAGCAGTGAAGCACCGGGACAGGGTTACTACGAGCAGTACTTC. Amino acids: CASSEAPGQGYYEQYF.

The chain combines TRBV30 with TRBJ2-2; D is perhaps TRBD1 (5 bases). V was pared by 0 bases and J by 6 bases, with 14 bases between. Germline lookup yields CDR1 GTSNPN and CDR2 SVGIG (reference sequence). This CDR3 is 15 amino acids long. CDR3 in amino acids: CAWSVQVRVAGELFF. The CDR3 DNA reads TGTGCCTGGAGTGTACAGGTCAGGGTTGCCGGGGAGCTGTTTTTT.

The V gene is TRBV10-1, the J gene TRBJ2-7, with D unresolved. Germline V gene sequence: CDR1 WNHNN, CDR2 SYGVQD (reference sequence). The V gene lost 2 bases and the J gene lost 2 bases, with 16 bases spanning the gap. The CDR3 is made up of 16 amino acids. CDR3 sequence reads: CASSELRNRKPYEQYF. CDR3 nucleotide sequence: TGCGCCAGCAGTGAGCTTCGTAACAGAAAACCCTACGAGCAGTACTTC.

The chain uses TRBV19 and TRBJ2-2; 11 bases match TRBD1. Germline loops: CDR1 LNHDA, CDR2 SQIVND (reference sequence). J gave up 3 bases and V 7 bases, and 10 bases lay outside the gene matches. The length of the CDR3 is 17 residues. The CDR3 DNA is TGTGCCAGTACCCGTGTTAGGGGACAGGGGGACACCGGGGAGCTGTTTTTT. It translates to CASTRVRGQGDTGELFF.

V is TRBV4-1 and J is TRBJ2-1; D not resolved. This CDR3 region has 14 residues. V was clipped by 3 bases and J by 4 bases, with 10 bases between them. Germline V gene lookup returns CDR1 MGHRA and CDR2 YSYEKL. The CDR3 loop reads CASSHIVLYNEQFF. The CDR3 region has the DNA TGCGCCAGCAGCCACATTGTACTATACAATGAGCAGTTCTTC.

The chain recombines TRBV28 with TRBJ1-4; the D gene is possibly TRBD1 (6 bases). The CDR3 is made up of 13 amino acids. CDR1 is MDHEN, CDR2 SYDVKM, per germline. Deletions cut 7 bases from V and 8 bases from J, with 14 bases between. Here the CDR3 DNA reads TGTGCCAGCAATCACAGGGTCCGGGAAAAACTGTTTTTT. It codes for CASNHRVREKLFF.

The chain combines TRBV28 with TRBJ1-5; no firm D call. This CDR3 has 13 residues. Trimming took off 6 bases at V and 8 bases at J, with 14 bases between the two ends. Germline V lookup: CDR1 MDHEN, CDR2 SYDVKM. The CDR3 reads CASRPPGLEPQHF. The CDR3 nucleotides are TGTGCCAGCAGGCCCCCAGGTTTGGAGCCCCAGCATTTT.

The rearrangement links TRBV18 to TRBJ2-1, with a tentative D call TRBD1 (5 bases). The CDR3 loop spans 16 amino acids. Germline V lookup: CDR1 KGHSH, CDR2 LQKENI. The V gene lost 5 bases and the J gene lost 5 bases, with 19 bases spanning the gap. For the CDR3, the DNA is TGTGCCAGCTCATCCTATTCCGGTGCCAGGGACAATGAGCAGTTCTTC. Protein: CASSSYSGARDNEQFF.

In DNA, the CDR3 is TGTGCCAGCAGCTTAGGACTAGCGGGAGGACCAGGGCCGTTCTTC. Amino acids: CASSLGLAGGPGPFF. The chain joins TRBV7-9 to TRBJ2-1; TRBD2 aligns across 13 bases. The CDR3 has 15 residues. From germline, CDR1 is SEHNR and CDR2 FQNEAQ (reference sequence). J gave up 15 bases and V 1 base, and 9 bases lay outside the gene matches. The variable domain in full, completed from reference TRBV7-9 and TRBJ2-1, reads DTGVSQNPRHKITKRGQNVTFRCDPISEHNRLYWYRQTLGQGPEFLTYFQNEAQLEKSRLLSDRFSAERPKGSFSTLEIQRTEQGDSAMYLCASSLGLAGGPGPFFGPGTRLTVL.

V and J are TRBV4-1 and TRBJ2-1, with 11 bases fitting TRBD1. The trim removed 1 base at V and 7 bases at J, leaving 9 bases unmatched. Germline V gives CDR1 MGHRA, CDR2 YSYEKL. The CDR3 is 17 amino acids. CDR3: CASSQAPTGQGENEQFF. CDR3 bases: TGCGCCAGCAGCCAAGCCCCGACGGGACAGGGGGAAAATGAGCAGTTCTTC.

The rearrangement links TRBV10-3 to TRBJ1-5, with D perhaps matching TRBD1 (5 bases). V was trimmed by 0 bases and J by 7 bases, leaving 10 bases between them. Per the germline V gene, CDR1 is ENHRY and CDR2 is SYGVKD. The CDR3 totals 14 residues. Here the CDR3 DNA reads TGTGCCATCAGTGAGTCGGGGGGGGGACAGCCCCAGCATTTT. The encoded protein is CAISESGGGQPQHF.

This chain connects TRBV5-1 to TRBJ1-1; D gene unclear. This CDR3 comprises 15 residues. Trimming removed 0 bases at V and 5 bases at J, with 14 bases between. The germline CDR1 and CDR2 sequences are SGHRS and YFSETQ. DNA of the CDR3: TGCGCCAGCAGCTTGGAAATGGCTCGCTTGACTGAAGCTTTCTTT. Its translation: CASSLEMARLTEAFF.

This sequence joins TRBV28 and TRBJ2-7; D perhaps matches TRBD2 (5 bases). The CDR3 consists of 15 residues. The germline V gene encodes CDR1 MDHEN and CDR2 SYDVKM. Trimming took off 4 bases at V and 7 bases at J, with 20 bases between the two ends. As DNA, the CDR3 is TGTGCCAGCAGTTCCCTTCGGGGAATGAGTGGAGAGCAGTACTTC. Protein sequence: CASSSLRGMSGEQYF.

The CDR3 loop reads CASSVLASSYNEQFF. The CDR3 DNA is TGTGCCAGCAGCGTACTAGCGAGCTCCTACAATGAGCAGTTCTTC. J is TRBJ2-1 and V is TRBV9, with D maybe TRBD2 (6 bases). This CDR3 has 15 amino acids. Germline CDR1 and CDR2: SGDLS and YYNGEE. Trimming pared 1 base from V and 0 bases from J, leaving 8 bases between.

The chain links TRBV2 to TRBJ2-7; 14 nucleotides align to TRBD2. The CDR3 runs to 17 residues. Germline-derived CDR1 and CDR2 are SNHLY and FYNNEI. J lost 2 bases, V lost 6 bases, and 9 bases had no gene match. The chain's CDR3 is CASSPGTSGRGAYEQYF. In DNA, the CDR3 is TGTGCCAGCAGCCCCGGGACTAGCGGGAGAGGAGCCTACGAGCAGTACTTC.

The rearrangement uses TRBV5-1 and TRBJ2-3; D may be TRBD1 (5 bases). The CDR3 spans 14 residues. Germline-derived CDR1 and CDR2 are SGHRS and YFSETQ. The V end was cut by 4 bases, the J end by 3 bases, with 12 bases between. This CDR3 is CASSPQRQTDTQYF. The CDR3 coding sequence is TGCGCCAGCAGCCCGCAGAGACAGACAGATACGCAGTATTTT.